This entry describes one T cell receptor (beta chain). Its antigen is unidentified. A sample-barcoded 5' primer and a J-beta primer mix were used in a second PCR of about 6 to 12 cycles. Each single sample gave us at least 2.5 million CDR3-containing paired-end reads. TCRdb called the 5' RACE reads again in MiXCR, with one record for every CDR3 protein. The data show about 800,000 distinct CDR3 sequences, approximately 25% seen once. This sample was taken from a study of blood T cells in healthy people across ages. Study-wide findings and caveats: Greater diversity and more naive CD4+ cells were seen in long-lived donors than in aged donors.

Isolated per sample were at least 6 million PBMCs. These data were likewise used in another study, on T cells of mothers and their children. As that report states: Overlap measured in related mother-child pairs was slightly, non-significantly higher than in unrelated pairs.

Material for sequencing was blood. This TCR came from a boy aged 10-17 years in good health.

The CDR3 loop is CASSFVAGSADTQYF. The CDR3 bases are TGCGCCAGCAGCTTCGTAGCGGGTTCCGCAGATACGCAGTATTTT. The rearrangement uses TRBV5-1 and TRBJ2-3, with 7 nucleotides matching TRBD2. Germline assignment: CDR1 SGHRS and CDR2 YFSETQ. The length of the CDR3 is 15 residues. V gave up 2 bases and J gave up 4 bases; unmatched junction bases: 7.